This record concerns one T cell receptor (beta chain) sequence. This sample is part of a study of technical replicates of blood from several donors. From germline, CDR1 is LNHDA and CDR2 SQIVND (reference sequence). This CDR3 is 14 amino acids long. V lost 5 bases to trimming and J lost 4 bases; unmatched junction nucleotides: 7. Here immunoSEQ multiplex PCR was the method, and the copy in TCRdb shows in-frame clones only, minus some. Seen here are about 83,000 clones, roughly nine tenths observed once, and the top ten hold under 0.5%. The rearrangement joins TRBV19 to TRBJ2-5, with TRBD2 matching 7 bases. This receptor was identified in a human donor in good health. The sample was T cells isolated from PBMCs. The CDR3 nucleotides read TGTGCCAGTAGTTTACTCTCTAGCGGAGAGACCCAGTACTTC. Amino acid sequence: CASSLLSSGETQYF. Supplemented by reference TRBV19 and TRBJ2-5, the full variable domain reads DGGITQSPKYLFRKEGQNVTLSCEQNLNHDAMYWYRQDPGQGLRLIYYSQIVNDFQKGDIAEGYSVSREKKESFPLTVTSAQKNPTAFYLCASSLLSSGETQYFGPGTRLLVL.